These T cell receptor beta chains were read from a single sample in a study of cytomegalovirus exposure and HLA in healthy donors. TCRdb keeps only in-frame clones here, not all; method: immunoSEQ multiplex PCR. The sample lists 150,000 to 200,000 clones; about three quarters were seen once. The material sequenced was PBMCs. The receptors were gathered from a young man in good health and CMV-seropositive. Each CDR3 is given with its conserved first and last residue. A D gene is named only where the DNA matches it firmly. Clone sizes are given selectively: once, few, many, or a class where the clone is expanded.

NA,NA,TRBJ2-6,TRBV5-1,CASSLGGAGANVLTF,TGCGCCAGCAGTCTTGGAGGGGCTGGGGCCAACGTCCTGACTTTC
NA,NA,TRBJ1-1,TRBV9,CASSVEGVADTEAFF,TGTGCCAGCAGCGTAGAGGGGGTCGCGGACACTGAAGCTTTCTTT
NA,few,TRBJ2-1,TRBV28,CASRGPQLSYNEQFF,TGTGCCAGCAGGGGGCCGCAGCTCTCCTACAATGAGCAGTTCTTC
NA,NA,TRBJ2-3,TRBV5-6,CASSLFASYTDTQYF,TGTGCCAGCAGCTTATTCGCTAGCTACACAGATACGCAGTATTTT
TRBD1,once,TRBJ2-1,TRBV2,CASSGYGTGSYEQFF,TGTGCCAGCAGTGGATACGGGACAGGGTCTTATGAGCAGTTCTTC
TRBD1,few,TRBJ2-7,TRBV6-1,CASSVTRDSNTYEQYF,TGTGCCAGCAGTGTTACTCGGGACAGTAATACTTACGAGCAGTACTTC
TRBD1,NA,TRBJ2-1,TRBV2,CASSLDRGSYNEQFF,TGTGCCAGCAGCCTCGACAGGGGATCCTACAATGAGCAGTTCTTC
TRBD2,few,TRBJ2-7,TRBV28,CASSLFVAGANEQYF,TGTGCCAGCAGTTTATTTGTGGCGGGAGCTAACGAGCAGTACTTC
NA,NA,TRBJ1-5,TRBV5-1,CASSLRGEARQPQHF,TGCGCCAGCAGCTTGCGAGGGGAGGCACGGCAGCCCCAGCATTTT
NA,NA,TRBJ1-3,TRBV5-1,CASSSTRCRWGNTIYF,TGCGCCAGCAGCTCGACCAGGTGCCGCTGGGGAAACACCATATATTTT
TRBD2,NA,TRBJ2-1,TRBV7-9,CASSRLAGGSVSNEQFF,TGTGCCAGCAGCAGACTAGCGGGGGGGTCCGTAAGCAATGAGCAGTTCTTC
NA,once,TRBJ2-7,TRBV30,CAWSFQGVGEQYF,TGTGCCTGGAGTTTTCAGGGTGTTGGCGAGCAGTACTTC
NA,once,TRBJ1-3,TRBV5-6,CASSLERRSGNTIYF,TGTGCCAGCAGCTTGGAGCGGCGCTCTGGAAACACCATATATTTT
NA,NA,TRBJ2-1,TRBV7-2,CASSSNMGAINEQFF,TGTGCCAGCAGCTCAAACATGGGGGCGATCAATGAGCAGTTCTTC
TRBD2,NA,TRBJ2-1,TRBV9,CASSVGDRDYKHNEQFF,TGTGCCAGCAGCGTAGGGGACCGGGACTATAAGCACAATGAGCAGTTCTTC
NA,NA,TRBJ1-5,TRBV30,CAWSEGRDQPQHF,TGTGCCTGGTCGGAGGGTAGGGATCAGCCCCAGCATTTT